These T cell receptor beta chains were read from a single sample in a study of shared clonotypes between healthy human individuals. Method: immunoSEQ multiplex PCR; TCRdb's copy keeps in-frame clones and lacks some. The data show 2 million or so clones, with 85% to 95% seen just once and roughly 0.13% held by the top ten. Sequencing was performed on naive CD4+ T cells sorted from blood. The receptors come from a man between 18 and 35 years old in good health. The CDR3 runs from the conserved cysteine through the conserved F or W. A D gene is named only where the DNA matches it firmly. The size field is filled for only some rows; it gives once, few, many or a size class.

d_call j_call clone_size v_call cdr3_nt cdr3_aa
NA TRBJ1-6 NA TRBV14 TGTGCCAGCAGCCCGGGGACAACGAGAGGAAATTCACCCCTCCACTTT CASSPGTTRGNSPLHF
TRBD2 TRBJ2-1 NA TRBV5-6 TGTGCCAGCAGGCTTAGCGGGAGGGCTGCAAATGAGCAGTTCTTC CASRLSGRAANEQFF
NA TRBJ2-2 NA TRBV28 TGTGCCAGCAGTTACAGGGAATCCGGGGAGCTGTTTTTT CASSYRESGELFF
NA TRBJ2-7 NA TRBV18 TGTGCCAGCTCTCGAGGGGGTTCCTACGAGCAGTACTTC CASSRGGSYEQYF
TRBD1 TRBJ2-7 NA TRBV29-1 TGCAGCGTTGAGAGGGGACAGGGATCCTACGAGCAGTACTTC CSVERGQGSYEQYF
TRBD2 TRBJ2-1 NA TRBV18 TGTGCCAGCTCCTGGACTAGCGGGAATTACAATGAGCAGTTCTTC CASSWTSGNYNEQFF
TRBD2 TRBJ2-7 NA TRBV10-3 TGTGCCATCAGTGAACGGGAGGGGTCCTACGAGCAGTACTTC CAISEREGSYEQYF
TRBD1 TRBJ2-2 NA TRBV7-9 TGTGCCAGCAGTTTAGCCGGGACAGGGGTCACCGGGGAGCTGTTTTTT CASSLAGTGVTGELFF
TRBD1 TRBJ2-7 NA TRBV28 TGTGCCAGCAGTCGCGCAGGGGGCGGGTCGGCCTACGAGCAGTACTTC CASSRAGGGSAYEQYF
TRBD1 TRBJ1-2 NA TRBV4-2 TGTGCCAGCAGCCATTCTGGGACAGGGTCCTATGGCTACACCTTC CASSHSGTGSYGYTF
NA TRBJ1-3 NA TRBV7-9 TGTGCCAGCAGCCCACGGACATCAAGCTCTGGAAACACCATATATTTT CASSPRTSSSGNTIYF
NA TRBJ1-3 NA TRBV6-1 TGTGCCAGCAGTGAAGACAACAGCCCCACCGGAAACACCATATATTTT CASSEDNSPTGNTIYF
NA TRBJ1-3 NA TRBV27 TGTGCCAGCAGCCGATCGGGCTCTGGAAACACCATATATTTT CASSRSGSGNTIYF
TRBD2 TRBJ2-3 NA TRBV13 TGTGCCAGCAGCCGTAGGACTAGCGTCACAGATACGCAGTATTTT CASSRRTSVTDTQYF
NA TRBJ1-1 NA TRBV6-9 TGTGCCAGCAGTTGTTGGGGGAACAACACTGAAGCTTTCTTT CASSCWGNNTEAFF
TRBD1 TRBJ1-2 NA TRBV2 TGTGCCAGCAGTGAAGCCACCTCCGGGACAGAGAATGGCTACACCTTC CASSEATSGTENGYTF
TRBD1 TRBJ1-2 NA TRBV7-9 TGTGCCAGCAGCTTAGGACAGGGGAATGGCTACACCTTC CASSLGQGNGYTF
NA TRBJ2-1 NA TRBV25-1 TGTGCCAGCAGTGAGGCAGGGAGCGGATACAATGAGCAGTTCTTC CASSEAGSGYNEQFF
NA TRBJ2-7 NA TRBV6-6 TGTGCCAGCAGTTACTCGTCGGCTCGCGCCGAGCAGTACTTC CASSYSSARAEQYF
TRBD1 TRBJ1-1 once TRBV7-9 TGTGCCAGCAGACGAATAGAACAGGGGCAGGGGAACACTGAAGCTTTCTTT CASRRIEQGQGNTEAFF
NA TRBJ1-2 NA TRBV30 TGTGCCTGGACTGCTGTGAGGCCGGCTAACTATGGCTACACCTTC CAWTAVRPANYGYTF
TRBD2 TRBJ2-7 NA TRBV6-5 TGTGCCAGCAGCGACGCTGTAGCGGGGGGGCCCGAGCAGTACTTC CASSDAVAGGPEQYF
TRBD2 TRBJ2-1 NA TRBV6-1 TGTGCCAGCAGTGAAGCGCCCGGGACTAGCGGGGGGAAGCAGTTCTTC CASSEAPGTSGGKQFF
NA TRBJ1-1 NA TRBV13 TGTGCCAGCAGCTTGGGGTCGGGGAACACTGAAGCTTTCTTT CASSLGSGNTEAFF
TRBD1 TRBJ1-6 NA TRBV11-2 TGTGCCAGCAGTAACCGGGACAGGGGGTGGTCACCCCTCCACTTT CASSNRDRGWSPLHF
NA TRBJ2-5 NA TRBV11-2 TGTGCCAGCAGCTTTTCGGGACAGACCCAGTACTTC CASSFSGQTQYF
NA TRBJ2-1 NA TRBV30 TGTGCCTGGAGTGTATATTCGGGGGCCAGTCAGTGGTTAGTTTCCTACAATGAGCAGTTCTTC CAWSVYSGASQWLVSYNEQFF
NA TRBJ1-6 NA TRBV9 TGTGCCAGCAGCGTAGGCGATGCCTGGAGCTCCTATAATTCACCCCTCCACTTT CASSVGDAWSSYNSPLHF
NA TRBJ1-1 NA TRBV6-5 TGTGCCAGCAGTTACGCCCGGGAGACGAACACTGAAGCTTTCTTT CASSYARETNTEAFF
NA TRBJ2-2 NA TRBV9 TGTGCCAGCAGCCCTCACCCGGACACCGGGGAGCTGTTTTTT CASSPHPDTGELFF
NA TRBJ1-5 NA TRBV5-6 TGTGCCAGCAGCTTTTCACGGTCAGGAAATAGCAATCAGCCCCAGCATTTT CASSFSRSGNSNQPQHF
NA TRBJ2-2 once TRBV9 TGTGCCAGCAGCCCGATAGCGGAGAACACCGGGGAGCTGTTTTTT CASSPIAENTGELFF
NA TRBJ1-1 NA TRBV11-2 TGTGCCAGCAGCTTTTTACAGAAGAACACTGAAGCTTTCTTT CASSFLQKNTEAFF
NA TRBJ2-7 NA TRBV21-1 TGTGCCAGCAGCAAGATTTCGTCCAGGTTCAACACCTACGAGCAGTACTTC CASSKISSRFNTYEQYF
NA TRBJ2-7 NA TRBV5-1 TGCGCCAGCAGCTTGGTTTTTATGGGGGGCGAGCAGTACTTC CASSLVFMGGEQYF
NA TRBJ2-3 NA TRBV18 TGTGCCAGCTCACCAAGGGGTGGAGATACGCAGTATTTT CASSPRGGDTQYF
NA TRBJ1-2 once TRBV9 TGTGCCAGCAGCGTAGGGAGCGTCTATGGCTACACCTTC CASSVGSVYGYTF
TRBD1 TRBJ2-7 NA TRBV5-1 TGCGCCAGCAGCCTGGGGGACAGCTCCTACGAGCAGTACTTC CASSLGDSSYEQYF
NA TRBJ1-2 NA TRBV27 TGTGCCAGCAGTTTAGAAGGAGGAGGGAATGGCTACACCTTC CASSLEGGGNGYTF
TRBD1 TRBJ1-5 NA TRBV5-1 TGCGCCAGCAGCTCGGGACAGGGTAATCAGCCCCAGCATTTT CASSSGQGNQPQHF
NA TRBJ2-2 NA TRBV7-2 TGTGCCAGCAGCTTAGTTGACGGGAGTTGGTCCGGGGAGCTGTTTTTT CASSLVDGSWSGELFF
TRBD2 TRBJ2-2 NA TRBV27 TGTGCCAGTCACCCCCTAGGGTGGACTAGCGGGAGTCAGGCCGGGGAGCTGTTTTTT CASHPLGWTSGSQAGELFF
NA TRBJ2-5 NA TRBV7-6 TGTGCCAGCAGCCCATGGAATGGGGAGACCCAGTACTTC CASSPWNGETQYF
TRBD1 TRBJ2-7 NA TRBV5-7 TGTGCCAGCAGCACGGGACAGCCCTCAGGGGAGTACTTC CASSTGQPSGEYF
NA TRBJ2-1 NA TRBV11-1 TGTGCCAGCAGGTGGGCCGGGAGCTCCTACAATGAGCAGTTCTTC CASRWAGSSYNEQFF
NA TRBJ2-2 NA TRBV7-2 TGTGCCAGCAGCTTATTAGGCGGAACGAACACCGGGGAGCTGTTTTTT CASSLLGGTNTGELFF
NA TRBJ1-4 NA TRBV4-1 TGCGCCAGCAGCCAAGATAAAGAGAGCCTAGCGTCTGAAAAACTGTTTTTT CASSQDKESLASEKLFF
TRBD2 TRBJ2-5 NA TRBV29-1 TGCAGCGTCGGGGAGGGGGAGACCCAGTACTTC CSVGEGETQYF
NA TRBJ1-4 NA TRBV2 TGTGCCAGCACCGATGGACAGACTTCAACTAATGAAAAACTGTTTTTT CASTDGQTSTNEKLFF
NA TRBJ2-3 NA TRBV7-7 TGTGCTAGCAGCTTACGCGGGGATGCCACAGATACGCAGTATTTT CASSLRGDATDTQYF
TRBD1 TRBJ2-6 NA TRBV5-1 TGCGCCAGCAGCTTTGGGGACAGGGCTACCAACGTCCTGACTTTC CASSFGDRATNVLTF
NA TRBJ1-1 NA TRBV29-1 TGCAGCGTGGGGTGGGGGAACACTGAAGCTTTCTTT CSVGWGNTEAFF
NA TRBJ2-7 NA TRBV29-1 TGCAGCGTTGCCAAGGACTCCTACGAGCAGTACTTC CSVAKDSYEQYF
NA TRBJ1-1 NA TRBV2 TGTGCCAGCACCTCGACAGGACGAATGAACACTGAAGCTTTCTTT CASTSTGRMNTEAFF
NA TRBJ1-1 NA TRBV5-1 TGCGCCAGCAGCTCAAAGGTGGACACTGAAGCTTTCTTT CASSSKVDTEAFF
NA TRBJ1-1 NA TRBV30 TGTGCCTGGAGCTGGCCAGGGACGAACACTGAAGCTTTCTTT CAWSWPGTNTEAFF
TRBD2 TRBJ2-2 NA TRBV5-1 TGCGCCAGCAGCTTGGAATACGGGAGGGCCGGCACCGGGGAGCTGTTTTTT CASSLEYGRAGTGELFF